The rows below give T cell receptor beta chains drawn from one sample of a study of blood T cell repertoires in COVID-19. Clones were sequenced by immunoSEQ multiplex PCR, and TCRdb holds only the in-frame ones, with some missing. The sample lists around 81,000 clones; around 82% were seen once. The sample comprised peripheral blood. All receptors derive from a human donor in a cohort sampled during active COVID-19. CDR3s leave out the opening cysteine and the closing phenylalanine or tryptophan.

j_call v_call cdr3_aa
TRBJ2-5 TRBV9 ASTIGPTSGGGETQY
TRBJ1-6 TRBV19 ASSTRRLAGGNSPLH
TRBJ1-1 TRBV18 ASSPRAGKNTEAF
TRBJ1-5 TRBV7-2 ASSWGDSSNQPQH
TRBJ1-2 TRBV5-6 ASSLQGGRGYT
TRBJ2-5 TRBV7-2 ASSSRVETQY
TRBJ2-7 TRBV29-1 SVPGGPDEQY
TRBJ2-7 TRBV7-9 ASSFQDTPQY
TRBJ2-7 TRBV14 ASSQVGTAYEQY
TRBJ2-3 TRBV3-1/TRBV3-2 ASSQRGGSTDTQY
TRBJ2-1 TRBV5-1 ASSLGLAGGLLDEQF
TRBJ2-1 TRBV7-9 ASSPTIPGDPLQF
TRBJ1-2 TRBV7-8 ASSLGTDPNYGYT
TRBJ1-2 TRBV27 ASSLITGGTYGYT
TRBJ1-1 TRBV7-2 ASRLGGSNTEAF
TRBJ2-5 TRBV3-1/TRBV3-2 ASSQVISGVETQY
TRBJ1-2 TRBV7-8 ASSQDWSSYGYT
TRBJ2-5 TRBV2 ASNPVAGLQTQY
TRBJ1-2 TRBV7-3 ASSPGGSYGYT
TRBJ2-7 TRBV6-2/TRBV6-3 ASSSVRNYEQY
TRBJ2-2 TRBV7-2 ASSSAGVTGELF
TRBJ2-7 TRBV4-1 ASSHPKRGTGGAGFNYEQY
TRBJ2-7 TRBV6-5 ASSYSIPSGSYEQY
TRBJ1-3 TRBV4-3 ASSHFGQFSGNTIY
TRBJ1-2 TRBV6-5 ASSYRQVPGYT
TRBJ2-1 TRBV11-2 ASSFSGGGNEQF
TRBJ1-1 TRBV6-5 ATLRDRAAVREAF
TRBJ2-1 TRBV27 ASSFSGVDEQF
TRBJ1-1 TRBV6-5 ASSYQPGGRGTEAF
TRBJ1-2 TRBV5-1 ASSREQGVHYGYT
TRBJ1-5 TRBV19 ASSPLPGTGNQPQH
TRBJ1-1 TRBV7-3 ASSASGLVAF
TRBJ1-2 TRBV19 ASSTEGAAGYT
TRBJ1-2 TRBV7-8 ASSRQSNYGYT
TRBJ2-1 TRBV11-3 ASRKDPGGENEQF
TRBJ2-7 TRBV5-8 ASSFFGTGASYEQY
TRBJ2-3 TRBV7-9 ARSGSTSTDTQY
TRBJ1-1 TRBV7-9 ASSPAEGLNTEAF
TRBJ1-1 TRBV5-5 ASSLGRGTEAF
TRBJ2-5 TRBV2 ASSARETQY
TRBJ2-7 TRBV6-2/TRBV6-3 ASSHSYEQY
TRBJ1-2 TRBV6-6 ASSYPGQLNYGYT
TRBJ2-7 TRBV5-1 ASSSGTGEYEQY
TRBJ2-1 TRBV14 ASSEGGRGHEQF
TRBJ2-2 TRBV7-3 ASSPWGLALDTGELF
TRBJ2-1 TRBV18 ASSPLPSVSSGVFYSEQF
TRBJ1-2 TRBV5-4 ASSLRTGGYT
TRBJ1-1 TRBV19 ASSIEYYRGLNTEAF
TRBJ2-2 TRBV3-1/TRBV3-2 ASSRLGGGSNTGELF
TRBJ1-5 TRBV6-2/TRBV6-3 ASSYLYGNQPQH
TRBJ1-1 TRBV28 ASSTGGPEAF
TRBJ2-1 TRBV9 ASSVTSGYNEQF
TRBJ2-5 TRBV5-5 ASSLGGEETQY
TRBJ1-1 TRBV5-1 ASSQAQGAFSEAF
TRBJ2-7 TRBV7-2 ASRGRDNDYEQY
TRBJ1-4 TRBV4-3 ASSLSGTGGEKLF
TRBJ2-5 TRBV20-1 SASPGLREGTQY